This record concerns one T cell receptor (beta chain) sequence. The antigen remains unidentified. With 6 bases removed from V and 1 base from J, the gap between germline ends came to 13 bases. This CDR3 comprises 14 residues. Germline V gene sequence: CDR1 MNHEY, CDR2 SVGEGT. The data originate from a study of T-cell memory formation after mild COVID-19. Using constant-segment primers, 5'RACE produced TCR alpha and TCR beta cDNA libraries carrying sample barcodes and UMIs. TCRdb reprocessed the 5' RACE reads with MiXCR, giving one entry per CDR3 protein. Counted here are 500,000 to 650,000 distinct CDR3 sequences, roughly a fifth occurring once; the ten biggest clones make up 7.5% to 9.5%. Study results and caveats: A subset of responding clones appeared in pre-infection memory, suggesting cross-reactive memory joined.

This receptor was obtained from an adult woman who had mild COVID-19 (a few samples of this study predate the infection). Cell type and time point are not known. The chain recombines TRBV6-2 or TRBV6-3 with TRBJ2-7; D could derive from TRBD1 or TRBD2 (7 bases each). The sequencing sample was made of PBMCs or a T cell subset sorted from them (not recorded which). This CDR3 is CASSSAGQSYEQYF. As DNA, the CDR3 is TGTGCCAGCAGCTCAGCGGGACAGTCCTACGAGCAGTACTTC.